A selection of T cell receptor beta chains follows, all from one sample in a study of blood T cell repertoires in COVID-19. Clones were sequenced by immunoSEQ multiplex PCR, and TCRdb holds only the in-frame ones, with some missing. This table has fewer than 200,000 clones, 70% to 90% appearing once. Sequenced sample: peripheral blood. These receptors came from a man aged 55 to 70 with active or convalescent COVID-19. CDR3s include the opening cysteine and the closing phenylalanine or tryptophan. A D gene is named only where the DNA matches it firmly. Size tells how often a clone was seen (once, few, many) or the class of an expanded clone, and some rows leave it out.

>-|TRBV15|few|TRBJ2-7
CATSSGGSSYEQYF
TGTGCCACCAGCAGCGGGGGTAGCTCCTACGAGCAGTACTTC
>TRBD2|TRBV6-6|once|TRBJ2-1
CASRGLAGGEHEQFF
TGTGCCAGCAGGGGACTAGCGGGGGGCGAACATGAGCAGTTCTTC
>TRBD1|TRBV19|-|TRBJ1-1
CASRFAGTGEAFF
TGTGCCAGTAGGTTTGCAGGGACAGGTGAAGCTTTCTTT
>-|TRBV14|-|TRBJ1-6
CASSRTTQFNSPLHF
TGTGCCAGCAGCCGAACGACACAGTTTAATTCACCCCTCCACTTT
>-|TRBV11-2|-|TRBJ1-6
CASTPSSYNSPLHF
TGTGCCAGCACGCCGAGCTCCTATAATTCACCCCTCCACTTT
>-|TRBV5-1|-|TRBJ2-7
CASKYASGTAYEQYF
TGCGCCAGCAAGTACGCGTCCGGGACTGCTTACGAGCAGTACTTC
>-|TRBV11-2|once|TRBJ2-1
CASSTGAYNEQFF
TGTGCCAGCAGTACCGGGGCCTACAATGAGCAGTTCTTC
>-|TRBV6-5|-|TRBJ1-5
CASREANQPQHF
TGTGCCAGTCGGGAAGCAAATCAGCCCCAGCATTTT
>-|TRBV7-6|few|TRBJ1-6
CASSDRQADNSPLHF
TGTGCCAGCAGCGACCGACAGGCCGATAATTCACCCCTCCACTTT
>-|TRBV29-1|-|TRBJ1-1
CSILRGVGTEAFF
TGCAGTATCTTACGGGGGGTTGGCACTGAAGCTTTCTTT
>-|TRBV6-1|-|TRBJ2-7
CASSEASYEQYF
TGTGCCAGCAGTGAAGCGAGCTATGAGCAGTACTTC
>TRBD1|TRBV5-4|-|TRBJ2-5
CASSLRTGGMETQYF
TGTGCCAGCAGCCTGAGGACAGGGGGCATGGAGACCCAGTACTTC